The clone carrying this T cell receptor (beta chain) has just a few counts. Per the original data handling: Estimates of nucleated cell counts were drawn from the amplification of reference gene primers. The table came from immunoSEQ multiplex PCR; TCRdb's copy has only in-frame clones and leaves some out. The D gene and trimming were derived from the DNA, and the V and J assignments and clone size from that table. Of roughly 230,000 clones in the sample, about 88% were seen once. This CDR3 comprises 13 residues. Losses at the gene ends were 4 bases for V and 4 bases for J; bases not matched to a gene: 2. Germline V gene lookup returns CDR1 SNHLY and CDR2 FYNNEI. The sample originates from a study of blood T cell repertoires in COVID-19. About the research overall: Sites across the United States, Italy and Spain contributed samples from acute and convalescent COVID-19.

This receptor was identified in a man aged 35-49 years with acute or convalescent COVID-19. Sequenced input: peripheral blood. The chain carries TRBV2 and TRBJ1-1; 8 bases fit TRBD1. CDR3 sequence: CASSGGQGTEAFF. DNA for the CDR3: TGTGCCAGCAGTGGAGGACAGGGCACTGAAGCTTTCTTT.